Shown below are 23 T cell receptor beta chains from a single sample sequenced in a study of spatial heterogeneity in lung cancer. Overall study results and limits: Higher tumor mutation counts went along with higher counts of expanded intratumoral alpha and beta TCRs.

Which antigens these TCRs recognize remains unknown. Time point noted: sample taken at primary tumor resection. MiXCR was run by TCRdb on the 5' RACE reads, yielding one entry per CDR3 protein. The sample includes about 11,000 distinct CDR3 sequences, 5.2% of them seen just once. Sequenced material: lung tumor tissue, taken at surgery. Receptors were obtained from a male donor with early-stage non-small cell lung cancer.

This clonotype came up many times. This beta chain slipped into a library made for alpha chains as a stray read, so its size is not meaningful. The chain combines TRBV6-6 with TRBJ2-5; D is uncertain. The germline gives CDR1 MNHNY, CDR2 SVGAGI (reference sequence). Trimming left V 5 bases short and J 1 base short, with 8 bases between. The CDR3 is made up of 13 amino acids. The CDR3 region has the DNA TGTGCCAGCAGTGTGCCGGTCCAAGAGACCCAGTACTTC. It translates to CASSVPVQETQYF.

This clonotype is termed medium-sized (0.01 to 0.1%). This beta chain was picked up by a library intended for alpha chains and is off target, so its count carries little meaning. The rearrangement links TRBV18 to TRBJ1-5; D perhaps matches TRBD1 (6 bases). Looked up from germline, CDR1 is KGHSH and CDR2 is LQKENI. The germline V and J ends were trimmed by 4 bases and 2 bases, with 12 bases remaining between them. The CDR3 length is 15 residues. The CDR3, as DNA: TGTGCCAGCTCACTCAGTACAGGGCGCAATCAGCCCCAGCATTTT. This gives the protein CASSLSTGRNQPQHF.

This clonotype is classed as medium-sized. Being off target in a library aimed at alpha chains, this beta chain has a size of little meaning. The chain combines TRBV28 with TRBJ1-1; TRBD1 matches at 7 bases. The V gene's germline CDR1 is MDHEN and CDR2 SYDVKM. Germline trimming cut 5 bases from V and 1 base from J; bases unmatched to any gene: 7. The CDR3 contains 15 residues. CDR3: CASSPRQGRNTEAFF. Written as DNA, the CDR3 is TGTGCCAGCAGTCCAAGACAGGGTAGGAACACTGAAGCTTTCTTT.

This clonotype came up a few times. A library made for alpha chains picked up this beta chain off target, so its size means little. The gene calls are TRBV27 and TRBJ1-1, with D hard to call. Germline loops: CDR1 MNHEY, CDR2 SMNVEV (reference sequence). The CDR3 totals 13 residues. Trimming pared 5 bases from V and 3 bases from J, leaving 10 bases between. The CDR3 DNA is TGTGCCAGCAGTCGAGGATGGGACACTGAAGCTTTCTTT. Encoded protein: CASSRGWDTEAFF.

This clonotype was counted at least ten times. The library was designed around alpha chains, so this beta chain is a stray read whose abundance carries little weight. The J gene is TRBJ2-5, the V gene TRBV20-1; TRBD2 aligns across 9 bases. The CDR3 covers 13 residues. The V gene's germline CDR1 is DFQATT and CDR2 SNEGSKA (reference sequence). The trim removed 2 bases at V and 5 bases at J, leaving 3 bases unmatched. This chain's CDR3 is CSARLAGRETQYF. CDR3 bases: TGCAGTGCTAGACTAGCGGGGCGGGAGACCCAGTACTTC.

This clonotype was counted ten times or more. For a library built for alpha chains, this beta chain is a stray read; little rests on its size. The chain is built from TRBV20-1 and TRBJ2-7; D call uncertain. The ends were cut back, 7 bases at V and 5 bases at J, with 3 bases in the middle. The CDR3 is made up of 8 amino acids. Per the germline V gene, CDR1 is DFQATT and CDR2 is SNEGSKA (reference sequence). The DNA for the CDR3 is TGCAGTGTCAACGAGCAGTACTTC. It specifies CSVNEQYF.

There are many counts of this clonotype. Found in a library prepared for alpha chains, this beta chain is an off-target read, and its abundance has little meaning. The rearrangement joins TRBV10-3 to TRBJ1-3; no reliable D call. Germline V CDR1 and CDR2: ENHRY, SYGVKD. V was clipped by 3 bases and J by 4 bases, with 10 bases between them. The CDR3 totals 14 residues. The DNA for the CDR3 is TGTGCCATCAGTGACACAGCTGGCGGAAACACCATATATTTT. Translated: CAISDTAGGNTIYF.

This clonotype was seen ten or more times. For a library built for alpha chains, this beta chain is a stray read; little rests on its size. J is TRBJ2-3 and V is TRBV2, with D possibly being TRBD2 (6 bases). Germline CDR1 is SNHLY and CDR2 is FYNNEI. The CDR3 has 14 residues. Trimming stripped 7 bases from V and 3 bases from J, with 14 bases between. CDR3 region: CASIGQGGTDTQYF. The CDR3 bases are TGTGCCAGCATTGGCCAGGGAGGAACAGATACGCAGTATTTT. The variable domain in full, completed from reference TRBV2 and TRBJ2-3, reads EPEVTQTPSHQVTQMGQEVILRCVPISNHLYFYWYRQILGQKVEFLVSFYNNEISEKSEIFDDQFSVERPDGSNFTLKIRSTKLEDSAMYFCASIGQGGTDTQYFGPGTRLTVL.

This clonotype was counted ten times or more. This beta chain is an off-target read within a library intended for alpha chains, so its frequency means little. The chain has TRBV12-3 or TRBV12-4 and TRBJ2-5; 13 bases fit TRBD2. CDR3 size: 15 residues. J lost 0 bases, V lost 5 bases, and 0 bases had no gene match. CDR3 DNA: TGTGCCAGCAGTGGACTAGCGGGGGACCAAGAGACCCAGTACTTC. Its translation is CASSGLAGDQETQYF.

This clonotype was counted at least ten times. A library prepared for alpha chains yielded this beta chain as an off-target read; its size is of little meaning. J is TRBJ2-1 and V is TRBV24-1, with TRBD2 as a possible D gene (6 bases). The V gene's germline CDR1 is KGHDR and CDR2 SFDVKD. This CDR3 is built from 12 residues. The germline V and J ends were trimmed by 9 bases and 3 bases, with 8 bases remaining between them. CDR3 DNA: TGTGCCACCTCGGGGGTCTACAATGAGCAGTTCTTC. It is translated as CATSGVYNEQFF.

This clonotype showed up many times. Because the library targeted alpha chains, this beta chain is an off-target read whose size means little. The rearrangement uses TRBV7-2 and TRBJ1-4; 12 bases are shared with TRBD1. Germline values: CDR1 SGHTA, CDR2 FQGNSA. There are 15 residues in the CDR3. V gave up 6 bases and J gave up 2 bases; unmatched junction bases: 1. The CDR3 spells CASRGTGGTNEKLFF. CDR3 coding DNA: TGTGCCAGCAGGGGGACAGGGGGCACTAATGAAAAACTGTTTTTT.

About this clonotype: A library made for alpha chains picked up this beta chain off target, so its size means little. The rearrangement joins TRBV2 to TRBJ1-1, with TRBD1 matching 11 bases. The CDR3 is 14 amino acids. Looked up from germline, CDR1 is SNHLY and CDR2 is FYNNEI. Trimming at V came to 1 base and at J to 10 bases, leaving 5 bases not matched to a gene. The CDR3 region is CASSEGGQGGVAFF. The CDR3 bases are TGTGCCAGCAGTGAAGGGGGACAGGGGGGAGTAGCTTTCTTT.

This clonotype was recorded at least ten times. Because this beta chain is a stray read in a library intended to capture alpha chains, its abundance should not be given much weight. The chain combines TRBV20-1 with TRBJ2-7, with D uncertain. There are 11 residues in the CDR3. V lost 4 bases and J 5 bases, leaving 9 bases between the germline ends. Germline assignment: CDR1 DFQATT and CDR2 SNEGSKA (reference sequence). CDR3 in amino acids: CSANVGNEQYF. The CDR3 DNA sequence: TGCAGTGCTAACGTGGGGAACGAGCAGTACTTC.

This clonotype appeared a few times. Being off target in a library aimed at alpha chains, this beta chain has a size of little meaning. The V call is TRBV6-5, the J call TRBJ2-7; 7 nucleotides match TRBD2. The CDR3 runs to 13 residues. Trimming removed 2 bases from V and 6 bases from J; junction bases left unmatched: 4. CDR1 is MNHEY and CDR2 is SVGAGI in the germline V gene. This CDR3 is CASSYEGGSEQYF. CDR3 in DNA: TGTGCCAGCAGTTACGAGGGAGGGTCCGAGCAGTACTTC.

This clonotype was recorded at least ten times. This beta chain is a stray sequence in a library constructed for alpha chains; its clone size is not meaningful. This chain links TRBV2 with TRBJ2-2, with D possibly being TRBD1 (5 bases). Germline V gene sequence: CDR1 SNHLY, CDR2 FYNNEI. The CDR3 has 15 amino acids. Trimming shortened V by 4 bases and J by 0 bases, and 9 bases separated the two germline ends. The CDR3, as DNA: TGTGCCAGCAGTGCGCAGGGAACGAACACCGGGGAGCTGTTTTTT. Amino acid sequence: CASSAQGTNTGELFF.

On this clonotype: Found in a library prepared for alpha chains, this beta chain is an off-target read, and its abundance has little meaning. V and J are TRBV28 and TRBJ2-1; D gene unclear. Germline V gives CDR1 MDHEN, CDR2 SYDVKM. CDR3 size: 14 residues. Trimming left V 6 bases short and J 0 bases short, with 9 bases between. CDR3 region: CASRQRSSYNEQFF. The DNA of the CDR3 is TGTGCCAGCAGACAGAGGAGCTCCTACAATGAGCAGTTCTTC.

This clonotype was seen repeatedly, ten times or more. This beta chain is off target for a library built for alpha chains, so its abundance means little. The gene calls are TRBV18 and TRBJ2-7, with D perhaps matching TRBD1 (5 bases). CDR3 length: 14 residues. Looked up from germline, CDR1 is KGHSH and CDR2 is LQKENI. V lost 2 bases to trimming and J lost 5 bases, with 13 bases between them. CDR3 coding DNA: TGTGCCAGCTCACCAGGGGCCCAGAGAGACGAGCAGTACTTC. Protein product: CASSPGAQRDEQYF.

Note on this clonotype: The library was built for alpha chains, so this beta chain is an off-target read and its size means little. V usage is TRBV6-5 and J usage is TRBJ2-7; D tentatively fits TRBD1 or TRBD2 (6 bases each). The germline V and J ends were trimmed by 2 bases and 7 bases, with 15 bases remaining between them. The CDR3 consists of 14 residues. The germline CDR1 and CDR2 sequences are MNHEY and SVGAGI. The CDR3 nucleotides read TGTGCCAGCAGTTACGCCGGGAGCCAGGGGGAGCAGTACTTC. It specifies CASSYAGSQGEQYF.

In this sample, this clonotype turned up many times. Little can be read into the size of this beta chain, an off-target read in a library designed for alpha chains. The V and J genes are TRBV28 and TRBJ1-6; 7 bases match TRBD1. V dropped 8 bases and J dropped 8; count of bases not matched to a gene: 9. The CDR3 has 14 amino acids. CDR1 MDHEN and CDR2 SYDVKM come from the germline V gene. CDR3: CASAYRGRDSPLHF. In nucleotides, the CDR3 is TGTGCCAGCGCCTACAGGGGTCGGGATTCACCCCTCCACTTT.

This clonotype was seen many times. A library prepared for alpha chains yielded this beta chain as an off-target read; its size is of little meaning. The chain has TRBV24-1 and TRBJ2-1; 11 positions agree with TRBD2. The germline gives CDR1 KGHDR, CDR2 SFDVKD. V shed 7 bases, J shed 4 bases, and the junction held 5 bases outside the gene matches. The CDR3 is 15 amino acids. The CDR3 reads CATSGGLADYNEQFF. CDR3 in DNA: TGTGCCACCAGCGGGGGACTAGCGGATTACAATGAGCAGTTCTTC.

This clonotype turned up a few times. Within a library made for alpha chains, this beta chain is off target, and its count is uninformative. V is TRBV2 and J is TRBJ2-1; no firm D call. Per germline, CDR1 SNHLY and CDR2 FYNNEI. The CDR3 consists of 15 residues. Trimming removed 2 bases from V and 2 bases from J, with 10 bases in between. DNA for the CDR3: TGTGCCAGCAGTGAATGGTCAGTTACCTACAATGAGCAGTTCTTC. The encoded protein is CASSEWSVTYNEQFF.

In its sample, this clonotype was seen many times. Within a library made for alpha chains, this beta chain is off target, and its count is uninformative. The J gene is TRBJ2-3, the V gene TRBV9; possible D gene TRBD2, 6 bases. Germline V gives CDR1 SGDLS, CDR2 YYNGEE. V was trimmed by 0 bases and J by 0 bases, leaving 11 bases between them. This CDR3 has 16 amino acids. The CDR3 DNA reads TGTGCCAGCAGCGTAGTCGGTAGCGGAAGCACAGATACGCAGTATTTT. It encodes CASSVVGSGSTDTQYF. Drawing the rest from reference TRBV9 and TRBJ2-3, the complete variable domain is DSGVTQTPKHLITATGQRVTLRCSPRSGDLSVYWYQQSLDQGLQFLIQYYNGEERAKGNILERFSAQQFPDLHSELNLSSLELGDSALYFCASSVVGSGSTDTQYFGPGTRLTVL.

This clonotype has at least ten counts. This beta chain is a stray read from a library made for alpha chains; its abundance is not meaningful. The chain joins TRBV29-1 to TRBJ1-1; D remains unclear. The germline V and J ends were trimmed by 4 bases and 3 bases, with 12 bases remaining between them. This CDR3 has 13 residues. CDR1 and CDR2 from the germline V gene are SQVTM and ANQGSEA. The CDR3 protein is CSVVLNIDTEAFF. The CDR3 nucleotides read TGCAGCGTTGTGCTAAATATAGACACTGAAGCTTTCTTT.